Shown below are 15 T cell receptor beta chains from a single sample sequenced in a study of blood T cell repertoires in COVID-19. Clones were sequenced by immunoSEQ multiplex PCR, and TCRdb holds only the in-frame ones, with some missing. This table has 40,000 to 55,000 clones, 82% appearing once. The sequenced sample was peripheral blood. The receptor source for this set is a woman aged 70-85 years with acute or convalescent COVID-19.

Of note for this clone: A junction end diverges from the germline sequence, so it may reflect a read error. The rearrangement uses TRBV11-1 and TRBJ1-6, with no clear D. This CDR3 contains 15 residues. Germline CDR1 and CDR2: SGHAT and FQDESV (reference sequence). The CDR3 loop is CASSLASLLGSPLHF. CDR3 nucleotide sequence: TGTGCCAGCAGCCTAGCGAGCCTCCTCGGTTCACCCCTCCACTTT.

The chain combines TRBV29-1 with TRBJ2-3; D is ambiguous. Between the trimmed V and J ends, which lost 0 bases and 4 bases, there was a span of 17 bases. Germline lookup yields CDR1 SQVTM and CDR2 ANQGSEA. The CDR3 has 16 residues. The CDR3 protein is CSVEDRLVLEADTQYF. DNA of the CDR3: TGCAGCGTTGAAGACCGTCTAGTATTAGAAGCAGATACGCAGTATTTT.

The V call is TRBV6-5, the J call TRBJ2-4; D perhaps matches TRBD2 (5 bases). Germline lookup yields CDR1 MNHEY and CDR2 SVGAGI. V lost 8 bases to trimming and J lost 2 bases, with 13 bases between them. The CDR3 length is 14 residues. CDR3 residues: CASGPTGTKNIQYF. The CDR3 DNA follows: TGTGCCAGCGGTCCAACCGGGACCAAAAACATTCAGTACTTC.

The V call is TRBV5-1, the J call TRBJ1-2; D gene uncertain. This CDR3 spans 14 amino acids. Germline loops: CDR1 SGHRS, CDR2 YFSETQ. Between the trimmed V and J ends, which lost 0 bases and 7 bases, there was a span of 13 bases. The CDR3 reads CASSLGSDSGGYTF. As DNA, the CDR3 is TGCGCCAGCAGCTTGGGATCTGACTCCGGTGGCTACACCTTC.

This chain uses TRBV20-1 with TRBJ2-7; D might be TRBD1 (7 bases). V lost 3 bases, J lost 2 bases, and 17 bases lay in between. CDR3 length: 15 amino acids. Germline assignment: CDR1 DFQATT and CDR2 SNEGSKA (reference sequence). CDR3 region: CSASRYQGGAYEQYF. CDR3 DNA sequence: TGCAGTGCTAGTCGGTACCAGGGGGGAGCCTACGAGCAGTACTTC.

This chain joins TRBV3-1 (or the pseudogene TRBV3-2) and TRBJ1-6; no clear D gene. V lost 4 bases and J lost 7, with 8 bases in between. Germline values: CDR1 LGHDT, CDR2 YNNKEL (reference sequence). The CDR3 extends over 13 amino acids. The CDR3 DNA sequence: TGTGCCAGCAGCCTAAGAGAAAATTCACCCCTCCACTTT. Translating it yields CASSLRENSPLHF.

The chain joins TRBV7-9 to TRBJ1-2; no clear D. This CDR3 contains 13 residues. The V gene's germline CDR1 is SEHNR and CDR2 FQNEAQ (reference sequence). The ends were cut back, 5 bases at V and 7 bases at J, with 14 bases in the middle. The CDR3 sequence is CASSPPAAAGYTF. The CDR3 nucleotides are TGTGCCAGCAGCCCCCCGGCAGCGGCTGGCTACACCTTC.

As to this clone: The DNA is omitted, as the CDR3 cannot be located on it reliably, and the CDR3 follows TCRdb's listing. This sequence joins TRBV7-8 and TRBJ1-5. Germline CDR1 SGHVS, CDR2 FQNEAQ. Including both end residues, the CDR3 is 15 amino acids long. The CDR3 reads CASSFGPGGNQPQHF.

This chain connects TRBV19 to TRBJ2-7; TRBD2 agrees at 9 bases. CDR3 size: 16 residues. Germline CDR1 LNHDA, CDR2 SQIVND (reference sequence). V lost 0 bases to trimming and J lost 2 bases; unmatched junction nucleotides: 5. CDR3 nucleotide sequence: TGTGCCAGTAGTATAGACCTAGCGGGACTCCCCTACGAGCAGTACTTC. It specifies CASSIDLAGLPYEQYF.

This clone was picked up a small number of times. This chain joins TRBV6-6 and TRBJ1-2; tentative D call: TRBD1 (6 bases). The CDR3 runs to 17 residues. The V and J ends lost 5 bases and 2 bases respectively, with 21 bases between them. Germline V gene data show CDR1 as MNHNY and CDR2 as SVGAGI (reference sequence). CDR3 loop: CASSPRQDPHKNYGYTF. CDR3 sequence (DNA): TGTGCCAGCAGTCCTCGACAGGACCCACATAAAAACTATGGCTACACCTTC.

The chain couples TRBV9 to TRBJ1-4, with TRBD1 as a possible D gene (5 bases). This CDR3 is 15 amino acids long. The germline V and J ends were trimmed by 0 bases and 6 bases, with 12 bases remaining between them. Germline CDR1 is SGDLS and CDR2 is YYNGEE. CDR3 amino acids: CASSVAGNADEKLFF. The DNA of the CDR3 is TGTGCCAGCAGCGTAGCAGGGAACGCGGATGAAAAACTGTTTTTT.

This clone was seen once. The V gene is TRBV11-2, the J gene TRBJ2-7, with TRBD2 identical over 7 bases. Germline trimming cut 3 bases from V and 3 bases from J; bases unmatched to any gene: 8. Germline CDR1 reads SGHAT; CDR2 reads FQNNGV. The CDR3 sequence is 15 residues long. CDR3 protein: CASSLGWEGRYEQYF. The DNA for the CDR3 is TGTGCCAGCAGCTTGGGGTGGGAGGGCCGCTACGAGCAGTACTTC. Full variable domain (rest looked up from reference TRBV11-2 and TRBJ2-7): EAGVAQSPRYKIIEKRQSVAFWCNPISGHATLYWYQQILGQGPKLLIQFQNNGVVDDSQLPKDRFSAERLKGVDSTLKIQPAKLEDSAVYLCASSLGWEGRYEQYFGPGTRLTVT.

This clone was detected once. CDR3 nucleotides: TGCAGCGCTCAACCTAGCGGGAGCGGGCGCGAGCAGTACTTC. Translation: CSAQPSGSGREQYF. This sequence joins TRBV29-1 and TRBJ2-7; 10 bases match TRBD2. The CDR3 totals 14 residues. J was trimmed by 6 bases and V by 7 bases; bases with no gene match: 12. CDR1 is SQVTM, CDR2 ANQGSEA, per germline.

V usage is TRBV25-1 and J usage is TRBJ2-7; the match to TRBD2 covers 15 bases. The trim removed 5 bases at V and 0 bases at J, leaving 2 bases unmatched. The CDR3 spans 16 residues. Germline V gene data show CDR1 as MGHDK and CDR2 as SYGVNS. The CDR3 DNA reads TGTGCCAGCAGTTGGGGACTAGCGGGAGGCTCCTACGAGCAGTACTTC. Its protein is CASSWGLAGGSYEQYF.

The chain is built from TRBV28 and TRBJ2-1, with TRBD2 identical over 7 bases. V lost 0 bases to trimming and J lost 7 bases; unmatched junction nucleotides: 6. CDR1 is MDHEN, CDR2 SYDVKM, per germline. This CDR3 spans 15 amino acids. CDR3 amino acids: CASSLWGREGNEQFF. CDR3 nucleotides: TGTGCCAGCAGTTTATGGGGCAGGGAGGGGAATGAGCAGTTCTTC.